This entry features one T cell receptor (beta chain) sequence. Its antigen remains unidentified. The data belong to a study of T cell repertoires in cytomegalovirus infection. The overall study: Public signatures in TCR beta pointed to CMV infection and matching HLA type. Findings and caveats of the study: Dominating the ex vivo response were TCR beta clonotypes that were CMV-specific and HLA-C-restricted.

TCRdb reprocessed the reads via MiXCR and lists one record per CDR3 protein. Here the sample spans 110,000 to 150,000 distinct CDR3 sequences, roughly a third being singletons. The length of the CDR3 is 13 residues. CDR1 is MNHNY, CDR2 SVGAGI, per germline (reference sequence). Between the trimmed V and J ends, which lost 4 bases and 4 bases, there was a span of 11 bases. The sample consisted of CD8+ T cells from cultured PBMCs, taken from culture after CMV antigen stimulation. This chain joins TRBV6-6 and TRBJ2-7, with TRBD1 as a possible D gene (5 bases). The receptor comes from a human donor in good health (CMV status not recorded). Some clones in this sample may be carry-over from other donors' samples. CDR3 sequence reads: CASSSGILYEQYF. CDR3 in DNA: TGTGCCAGCAGTTCAGGGATTCTTTACGAGCAGTACTTC.